This T cell receptor beta chain was recorded in a study of cytomegalovirus exposure and HLA in healthy donors. Broader study findings: Upon later analysis, TCR association rates were observed to vary by HLA locus, being highest for DRB1 and lowest for HLA-C. In presence/absence analyses, roughly uniform sequencing depth across donors was assumed. Per a later analysis, HLA-associated TCR beta chains showed more clonal expansion than other, equally common TCR beta chains. Beyond CMV serostatus, there was no information to go on about immune exposure.

Remarks on this clone: Its target is not known.

CDR1 and CDR2 from the germline V gene are PRHDT and FYEKMQ (reference sequence). This CDR3 is 15 amino acids long. V was clipped by 0 bases and J by 5 bases, with 13 bases between them. The primer mix had 60 Vbeta and 13 Jbeta primers. Only in-frame clones appear in the TCRdb table, and some are missing; sequencing was by immunoSEQ multiplex PCR. The sample consists of roughly 170,000 clones, 80% of them appearing once. V usage is TRBV13 and J usage is TRBJ1-2, with a tentative D call TRBD1 (6 bases). What was sequenced was PBMCs. The receptor was isolated from a boy aged 5 to 17 in good health and CMV-seronegative. The CDR3 spells CASSLGGLGAYGYTF. The CDR3 DNA reads as TGTGCCAGCAGCTTAGGCGGGTTGGGGGCGTATGGCTACACCTTC.